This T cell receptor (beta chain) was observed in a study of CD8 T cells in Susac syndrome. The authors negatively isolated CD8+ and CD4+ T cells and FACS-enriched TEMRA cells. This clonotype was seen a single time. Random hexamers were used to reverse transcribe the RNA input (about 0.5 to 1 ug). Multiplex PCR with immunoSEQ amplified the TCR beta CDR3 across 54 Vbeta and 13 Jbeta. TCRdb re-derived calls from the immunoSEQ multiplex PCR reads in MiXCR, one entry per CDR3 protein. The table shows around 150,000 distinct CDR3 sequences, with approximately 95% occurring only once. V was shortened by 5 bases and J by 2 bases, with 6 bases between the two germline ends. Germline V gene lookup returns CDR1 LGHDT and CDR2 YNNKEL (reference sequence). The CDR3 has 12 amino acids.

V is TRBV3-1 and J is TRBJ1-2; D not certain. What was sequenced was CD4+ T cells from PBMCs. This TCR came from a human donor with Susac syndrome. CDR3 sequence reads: CASSFENYGYTF. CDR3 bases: TGTGCCAGCAGCTTCGAGAACTATGGCTACACCTTC.